The clone carrying this T cell receptor beta chain was picked up a small number of times. The V and J ends lost 8 bases and 3 bases, in that order; junction bases with no gene match: 14. The CDR3 consists of 15 residues. The germline V gene encodes CDR1 DFQATT and CDR2 SNEGSKA (reference sequence). The sample is drawn from a study of T-cell memory formation after mild COVID-19. TCRdb analysed the 5' RACE reads with MiXCR anew, one entry per CDR3 protein. This table holds about 400,000 distinct CDR3 sequences, about a sixth found once. Source material: PBMCs or a T cell subset sorted from them (not recorded which). This chain links TRBV20-1 with TRBJ1-1, with TRBD1 matching over 8 bases. This clonotype originated in a man between 18 and 29 years old who had mild COVID-19 (a few samples of this study predate the infection). Cell type and time point are not known. CDR3 in amino acids: CSPHGPSDRDTEAFF. The CDR3 DNA sequence: TGCAGTCCACATGGGCCCTCGGACAGGGACACTGAAGCTTTCTTT.